This T cell receptor (beta chain) was profiled in a study of blood T cells in healthy people across ages (dated by TCRdb to the mid-2010s). Study-wide context: In model experiments, roughly one uniquely barcoded TCR beta cDNA molecule per two T cells was captured by template switching. To avoid experimental bias, donors of different ages were randomly spread across the sequencing lanes. Age-related changes in TCR beta repertoire diversity were measured in the study by deep sequencing normalized with unique cDNA molecular identifiers. For two donors (one aged 18 to 29 and one aged 80 or older), the study analyzed two additional independent replicas of 1 million unique cDNA reads from the same blood draw. The donors were divided into four age groups: young (average approximately 15 years), middle-aged (approximately 41), aged (under 70) and long-lived (around 87). Results and caveats for the whole study, not just this receptor: Conclusive comparison of naive and antigen-experienced compartments was prevented by the profiling of bulk unsorted PBMCs. Compared with the aged group, the long-lived group had more naive CD4+ T cells, fewer expanded clones and increased TCR diversity, suggesting age selection. The CMV infection status of donors was not known, potentially confounding age-related changes in expanded clonotypes. Observed TCR beta diversity per million T cells fell roughly linearly with age, and a significant reduction was already apparent by age roughly 41. Estimates of total diversity based on one million sequenced T cells were considered lower bounds and underestimates. There was a strong correlation between observed TCR beta diversity and the percentage of naive T cells measured by flow cytometry.

V is cut by 2 bases and J by 1 base, and the space between the germline ends is 10 bases. From a lookup of the germline V gene, CDR1 and CDR2 are SQVTM and ANQGSEA. The CDR3 has 14 amino acids, counting the end cysteine and phenylalanine. Only the CDR3 DNA stays, 42 bases, in frame from base 1. In its sample, this clonotype was seen a few times. No cognate antigen has been identified for it. No per-base quality is available; no much larger clone lies one base away. The roughly 39 donors, aged 6 to 90 years, were systemically healthy Caucasian individuals from Russia. Each donor gave 8 to 10 milliliters of peripheral blood, drawn into EDTA-treated Vacutainer tubes. Ficoll-Paque density-gradient centrifugation was used to isolate PBMCs, with at least 6 million per sample. Total RNA was extracted from PBMCs with Trizol reagent, with at least 6 micrograms obtained per sample. The percentages of naive CD45RAhigh/CD27high T cells were determined by flow cytometry on a PBMC aliquot from every donor.

Library preparation was by 5' RACE. Sequencing used an Illumina HiSeq 2500. A second about 6 to 11 cycle PCR used a sample-barcoded 5' primer and a J-beta primer mix. A unique molecular identifier was introduced onto each TCR beta cDNA molecule by a template-switch 5' adaptor carrying 12 random nucleotides. Each sample yielded at least 3 million CDR3-containing paired-end reads. All of the RNA was converted into first-strand cDNA using the Mint cDNA synthesis kit, with a TRBC-specific oligonucleotide serving as the primer. After uracil-DNA glycosylase treatment, a first 18-cycle PCR used universal primers M1SS and BC2_uni_R on all cDNA. The authors' analysis ran thus. For normalization, 1 million high-quality reads were randomly selected from each sample, with every read carrying a distinct molecular identifier. Reads with shared molecular identifiers were discarded instead of being binned into consensus sequences. MiTCR, run with a Q25 quality threshold and the strictest error-elimination algorithm, handled CDR3 identification, clonotype clustering and error correction. A nonparametric unseen species model with Euler transformation was used to estimate lower-bound total TCR beta diversity. The public reads were quality trimmed at Q25 with fastp and then assembled into clones with MiXCR by TCRdb, keeping productive beta chains. CDR3 protein sequences are deduplicated, and each keeps its most common genes and DNA. The V and J calls were determined by TCRdb, not by the authors. In all, the sample holds around 1,600,000 distinct CDR3 sequences, and approximately 43% of those were seen once. The ten biggest clones cover around 4% of the sample.

The sample comprised blood. The sequence came from a woman aged 18-29 years in good health. The sequence joins TRBV29-1 to TRBJ2-3; the D gene lacks a confident call. CDR3 sequence: CSVENWFGTDTQYF. The base sequence is TGCAGCGTTGAAAACTGGTTTGGCACAGATACGCAGTATTTT.